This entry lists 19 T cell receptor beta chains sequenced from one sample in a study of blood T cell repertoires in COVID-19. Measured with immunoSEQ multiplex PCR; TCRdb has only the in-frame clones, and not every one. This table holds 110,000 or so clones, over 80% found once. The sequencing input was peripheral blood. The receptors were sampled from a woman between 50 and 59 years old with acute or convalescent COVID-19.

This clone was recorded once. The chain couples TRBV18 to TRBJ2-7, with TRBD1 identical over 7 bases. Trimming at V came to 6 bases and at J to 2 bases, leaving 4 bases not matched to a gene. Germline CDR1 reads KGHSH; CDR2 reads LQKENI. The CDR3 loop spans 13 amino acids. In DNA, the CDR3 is TGTGCCAGCTCCCCTACAGGGGCCTACGAGCAGTACTTC. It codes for CASSPTGAYEQYF.

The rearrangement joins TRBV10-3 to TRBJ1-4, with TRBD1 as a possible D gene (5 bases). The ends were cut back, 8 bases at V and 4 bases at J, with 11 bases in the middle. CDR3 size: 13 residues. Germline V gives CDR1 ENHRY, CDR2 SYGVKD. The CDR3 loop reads CAIGQVINEKLFF. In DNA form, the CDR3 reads TGTGCCATCGGACAAGTCATTAATGAAAAACTGTTTTTT.

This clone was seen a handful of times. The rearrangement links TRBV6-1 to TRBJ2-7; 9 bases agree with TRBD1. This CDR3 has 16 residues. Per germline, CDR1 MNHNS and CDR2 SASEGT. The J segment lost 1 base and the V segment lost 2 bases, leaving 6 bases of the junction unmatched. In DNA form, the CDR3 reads TGTGCCAGCAGTGAACGACAGGACAGGGGTTCCTACGAGCAGTACTTC. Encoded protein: CASSERQDRGSYEQYF.

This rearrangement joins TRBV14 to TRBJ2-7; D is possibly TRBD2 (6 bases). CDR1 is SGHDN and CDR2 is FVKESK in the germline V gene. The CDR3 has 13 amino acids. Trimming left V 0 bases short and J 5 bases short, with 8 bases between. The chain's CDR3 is CASSQDRRDEQYF. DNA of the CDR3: TGTGCCAGCAGCCAAGATCGGAGGGACGAGCAGTACTTC.

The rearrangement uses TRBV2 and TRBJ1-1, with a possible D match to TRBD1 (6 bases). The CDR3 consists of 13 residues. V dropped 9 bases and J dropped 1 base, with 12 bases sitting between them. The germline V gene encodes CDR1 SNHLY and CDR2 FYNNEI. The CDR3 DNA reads TGTGCCAGAGTAGGACAGACGAACACTGAAGCTTTCTTT. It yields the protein CARVGQTNTEAFF.

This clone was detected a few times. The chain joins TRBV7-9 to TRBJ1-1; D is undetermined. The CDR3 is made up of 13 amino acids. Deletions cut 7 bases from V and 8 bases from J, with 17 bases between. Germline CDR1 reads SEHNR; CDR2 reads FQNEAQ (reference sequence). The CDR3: CASTPPGRSEAFF. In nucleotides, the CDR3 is TGTGCCAGCACCCCCCCTGGGCGTTCGGAAGCTTTCTTT.

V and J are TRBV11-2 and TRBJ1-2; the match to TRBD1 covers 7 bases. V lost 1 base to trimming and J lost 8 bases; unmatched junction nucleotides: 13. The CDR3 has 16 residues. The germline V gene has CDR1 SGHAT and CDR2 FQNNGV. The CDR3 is CASSLGLGQSGQGYTF. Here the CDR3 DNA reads TGTGCCAGCAGCTTAGGACTGGGACAGTCGGGTCAGGGCTACACCTTC.

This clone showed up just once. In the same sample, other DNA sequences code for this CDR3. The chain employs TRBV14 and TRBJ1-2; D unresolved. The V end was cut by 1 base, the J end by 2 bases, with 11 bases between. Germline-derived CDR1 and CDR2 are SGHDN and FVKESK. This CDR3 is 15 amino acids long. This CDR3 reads CASSQVTGWNYGYTF. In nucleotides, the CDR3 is TGTGCCAGCAGCCAAGTGACGGGATGGAACTATGGCTACACCTTC.

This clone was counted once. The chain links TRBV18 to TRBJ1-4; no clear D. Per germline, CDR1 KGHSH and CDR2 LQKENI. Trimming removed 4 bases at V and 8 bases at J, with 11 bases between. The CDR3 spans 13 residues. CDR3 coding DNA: TGTGCCAGCTCACGTGTAGAGAGCGAAAAACTGTTTTTT. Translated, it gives CASSRVESEKLFF.

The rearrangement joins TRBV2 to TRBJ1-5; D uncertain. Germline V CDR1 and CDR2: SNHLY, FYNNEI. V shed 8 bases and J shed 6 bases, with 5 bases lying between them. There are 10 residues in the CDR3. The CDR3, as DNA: TGTGCCAGCCTCAGTCAGCCCCAGCATTTT. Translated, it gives CASLSQPQHF. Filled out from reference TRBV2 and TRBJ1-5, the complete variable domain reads EPEVTQTPSHQVTQMGQEVILRCVPISNHLYFYWYRQILGQKVEFLVSFYNNEISEKSEIFDDQFSVERPDGSNFTLKIRSTKLEDSAMYFCASLSQPQHFGDGTRLSIL.

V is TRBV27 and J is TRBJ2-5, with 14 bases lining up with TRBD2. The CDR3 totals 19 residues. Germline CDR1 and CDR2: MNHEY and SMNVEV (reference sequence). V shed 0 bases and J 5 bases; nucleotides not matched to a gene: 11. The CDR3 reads CASSLSPRLAGGPGETQYF. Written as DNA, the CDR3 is TGTGCCAGCAGTTTATCACCAAGACTAGCGGGAGGGCCAGGGGAGACCCAGTACTTC.

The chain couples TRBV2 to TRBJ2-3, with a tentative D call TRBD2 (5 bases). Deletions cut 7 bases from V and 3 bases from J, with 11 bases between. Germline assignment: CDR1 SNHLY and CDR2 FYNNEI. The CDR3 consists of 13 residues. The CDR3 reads CASNGLSTDTQYF. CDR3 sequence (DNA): TGTGCCAGCAATGGACTTTCAACAGATACGCAGTATTTT.

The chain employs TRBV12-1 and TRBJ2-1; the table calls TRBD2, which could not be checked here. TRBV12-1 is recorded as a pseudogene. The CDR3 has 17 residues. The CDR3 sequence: CASIIAGGPGTYNEQFF. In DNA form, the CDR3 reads TGTGCCAGCATCATAGCGGGAGGGCCGGGGACCTACAATGAGCAGTTCTTC.

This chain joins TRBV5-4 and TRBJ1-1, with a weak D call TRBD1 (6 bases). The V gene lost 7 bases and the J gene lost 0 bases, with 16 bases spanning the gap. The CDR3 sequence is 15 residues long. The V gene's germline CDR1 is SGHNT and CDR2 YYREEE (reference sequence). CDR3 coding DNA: TGTGCCAGCGGATTCTATCAGGGGATGAACACTGAAGCTTTCTTT. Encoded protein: CASGFYQGMNTEAFF.

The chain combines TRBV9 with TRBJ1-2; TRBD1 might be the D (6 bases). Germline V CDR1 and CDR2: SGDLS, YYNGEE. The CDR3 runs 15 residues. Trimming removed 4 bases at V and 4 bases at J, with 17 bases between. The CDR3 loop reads CASSMTTQGIYGYTF. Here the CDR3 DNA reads TGTGCCAGCAGCATGACGACACAGGGAATCTATGGCTACACCTTC.

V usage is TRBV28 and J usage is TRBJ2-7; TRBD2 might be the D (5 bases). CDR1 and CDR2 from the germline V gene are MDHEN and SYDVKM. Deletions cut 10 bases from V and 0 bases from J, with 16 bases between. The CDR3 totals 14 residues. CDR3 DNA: TGTGCCACCCAACAGCGGTCCATCTCCTACGAGCAGTACTTC. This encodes CATQQRSISYEQYF.

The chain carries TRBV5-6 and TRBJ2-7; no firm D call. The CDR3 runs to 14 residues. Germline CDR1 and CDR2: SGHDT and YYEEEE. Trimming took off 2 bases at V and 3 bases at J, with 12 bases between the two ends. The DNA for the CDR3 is TGTGCCAGCAGCTTCCGCCCAGCGAACTACGAGCAGTACTTC. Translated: CASSFRPANYEQYF.

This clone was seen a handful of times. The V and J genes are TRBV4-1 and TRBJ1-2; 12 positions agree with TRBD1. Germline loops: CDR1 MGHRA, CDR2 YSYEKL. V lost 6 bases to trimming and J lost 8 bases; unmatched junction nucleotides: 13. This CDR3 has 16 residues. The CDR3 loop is CASSLITTGTGGGYTF. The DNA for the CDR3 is TGCGCCAGCAGTCTTATCACCACCGGGACAGGGGGCGGCTACACCTTC.

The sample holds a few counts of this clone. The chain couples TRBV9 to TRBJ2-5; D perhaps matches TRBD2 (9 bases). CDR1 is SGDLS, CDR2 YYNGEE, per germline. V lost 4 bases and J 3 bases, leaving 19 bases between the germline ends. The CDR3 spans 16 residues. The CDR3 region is CASSPSGGGGEETQYF. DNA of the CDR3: TGTGCCAGCAGCCCTTCAGGGGGCGGGGGGGAAGAGACCCAGTACTTC.